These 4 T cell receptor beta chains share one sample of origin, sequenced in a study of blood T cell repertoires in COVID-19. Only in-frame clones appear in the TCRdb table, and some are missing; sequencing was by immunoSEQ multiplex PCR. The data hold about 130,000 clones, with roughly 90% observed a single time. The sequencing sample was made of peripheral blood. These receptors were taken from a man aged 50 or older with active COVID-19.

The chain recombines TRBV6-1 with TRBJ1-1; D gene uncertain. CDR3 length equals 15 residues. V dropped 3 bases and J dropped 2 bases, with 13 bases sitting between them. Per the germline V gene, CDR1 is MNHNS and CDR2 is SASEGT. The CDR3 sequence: CASSDRISGNTEAFF. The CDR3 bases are TGTGCCAGCAGTGATCGCATCAGCGGAAACACTGAAGCTTTCTTT.

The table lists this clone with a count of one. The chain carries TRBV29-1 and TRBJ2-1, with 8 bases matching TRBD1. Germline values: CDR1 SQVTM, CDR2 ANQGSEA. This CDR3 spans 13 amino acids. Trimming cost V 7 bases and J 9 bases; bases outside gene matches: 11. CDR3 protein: CSADRGRLAEQFF. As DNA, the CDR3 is TGCAGCGCAGACAGGGGACGGCTGGCTGAGCAGTTCTTC.

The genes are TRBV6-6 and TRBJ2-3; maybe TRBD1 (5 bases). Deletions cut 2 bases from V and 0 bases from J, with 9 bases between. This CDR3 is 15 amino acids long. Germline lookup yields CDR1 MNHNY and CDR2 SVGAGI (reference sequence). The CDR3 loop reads CASSYRGTSTDTQYF. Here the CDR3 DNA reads TGTGCCAGCAGTTACAGGGGCACTAGCACAGATACGCAGTATTTT.

The CDR3 region is CASSIRGDSYNEQFF. CDR3 coding DNA: TGTGCCAGTAGTATCAGGGGCGACTCCTACAATGAGCAGTTCTTC. V is TRBV19 and J is TRBJ2-1; tentatively, D is TRBD1 (6 bases). The CDR3 is 15 amino acids. From germline, CDR1 is LNHDA and CDR2 SQIVND (reference sequence). Trimming took off 3 bases at V and 0 bases at J, with 9 bases between the two ends. The variable domain in full, completed from reference TRBV19 and TRBJ2-1, reads DGGITQSPKYLFRKEGQNVTLSCEQNLNHDAMYWYRQDPGQGLRLIYYSQIVNDFQKGDIAEGYSVSREKKESFPLTVTSAQKNPTAFYLCASSIRGDSYNEQFFGPGTRLTVL.